This T cell receptor beta chain comes out of a study of T cells in Graves' hyperthyroidism and ophthalmopathy. Amplified TCR beta CDR3 regions came from RNA transcripts. Using the HTBI primer set, a first-round RT-PCR was run on the TCR CDR3. Each CDR3 protein gets one entry after TCRdb re-called the multiplex PCR reads with MiXCR. The profile shows approximately 330,000 distinct CDR3 sequences, around a fifth of them singletons. Sample: blood. This TCR came from a woman aged 50 to 60 with Graves' hyperthyroidism.

CDR3 sequence: CASKRTSGPYEQYF. The CDR3 DNA follows: TGTGCCAGTAAGAGGACTAGCGGCCCCTACGAGCAGTACTTC. The chain joins TRBV19 to TRBJ2-7; 10 positions match TRBD2. The V and J ends lost 7 bases and 2 bases, in that order; junction bases with no gene match: 5. Germline loops: CDR1 LNHDA, CDR2 SQIVND (reference sequence). This CDR3 spans 14 amino acids.